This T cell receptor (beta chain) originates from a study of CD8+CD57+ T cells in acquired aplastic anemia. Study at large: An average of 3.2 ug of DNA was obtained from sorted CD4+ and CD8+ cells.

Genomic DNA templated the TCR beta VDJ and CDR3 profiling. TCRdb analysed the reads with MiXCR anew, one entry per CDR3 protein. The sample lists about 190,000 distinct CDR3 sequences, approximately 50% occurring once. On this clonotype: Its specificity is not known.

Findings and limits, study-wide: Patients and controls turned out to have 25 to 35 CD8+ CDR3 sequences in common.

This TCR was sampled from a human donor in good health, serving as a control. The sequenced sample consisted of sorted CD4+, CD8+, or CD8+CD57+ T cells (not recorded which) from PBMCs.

The CDR3 here is CSVETDWGGEKLFF. In nucleotides, the CDR3 is TGCAGCGTTGAAACCGACTGGGGAGGGGAAAAACTGTTTTTT. The rearrangement uses TRBV29-1 and TRBJ1-4; no reliable D call. This CDR3 has 14 amino acids. V was clipped by 2 bases and J by 8 bases, with 15 bases between them. Germline loops: CDR1 SQVTM, CDR2 ANQGSEA. Combining the CDR3 with reference TRBV29-1 and TRBJ1-4 gives the whole variable domain SAVISQKPSRDICQRGTSLTIQCQVDSQVTMMFWYRQQPGQSLTLIATANQGSEATYESGFVIDKFPISRPNLTFSTLTVSNMSPEDSSIYLCSVETDWGGEKLFFGSGTQLSVL.